This TCR beta chain was recorded in a study of blood T cell repertoires in COVID-19. As for the study in general: Acute and convalescent COVID-19 samples came from the United States, Italy and Spain. PBMCs, B-cell-depleted T cells, or T cells were the source of the cDNA or gDNA that made up the material.

Sequenced by immunoSEQ multiplex PCR; TCRdb stores in-frame clones only, minus some. The sample comprises 230,000 or so clones, more than 80% of which are singletons, and roughly 8% rests with the top ten. The length of the CDR3 is 11 residues. V was trimmed by 3 bases and J by 6 bases, leaving 6 bases between them. Recruited during active infection, patients (from Seattle) were subsequently followed longitudinally. Material: peripheral blood. This clonotype originated in an elderly woman with COVID-19, enrolled during active disease. The chain links TRBV12-3 or TRBV12-4 to TRBJ2-7, with a weak D call TRBD1 (5 bases). The CDR3 is CASSFQGEQYF. Written as DNA, the CDR3 is TGTGCCAGCAGTTTTCAGGGCGAGCAGTACTTC.